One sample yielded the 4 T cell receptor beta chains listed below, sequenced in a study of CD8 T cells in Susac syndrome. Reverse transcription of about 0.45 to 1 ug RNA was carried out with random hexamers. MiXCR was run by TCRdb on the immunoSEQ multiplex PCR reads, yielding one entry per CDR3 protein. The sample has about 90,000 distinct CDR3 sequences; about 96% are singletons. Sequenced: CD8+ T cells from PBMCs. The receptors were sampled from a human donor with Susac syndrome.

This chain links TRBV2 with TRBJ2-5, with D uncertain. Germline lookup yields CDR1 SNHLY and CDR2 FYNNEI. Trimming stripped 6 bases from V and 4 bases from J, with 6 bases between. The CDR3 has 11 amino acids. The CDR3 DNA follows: TGTGCCAGCAGGGGCCGAGAGACCCAGTACTTC. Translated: CASRGRETQYF. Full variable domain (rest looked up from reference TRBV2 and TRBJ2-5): EPEVTQTPSHQVTQMGQEVILRCVPISNHLYFYWYRQILGQKVEFLVSFYNNEISEKSEIFDDQFSVERPDGSNFTLKIRSTKLEDSAMYFCASRGRETQYFGPGTRLLVL.

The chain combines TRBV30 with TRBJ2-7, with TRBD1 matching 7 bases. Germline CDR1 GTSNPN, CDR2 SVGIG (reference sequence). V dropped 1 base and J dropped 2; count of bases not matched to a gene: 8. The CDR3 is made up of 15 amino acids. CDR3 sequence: CAWSGQGPLAYEQYF. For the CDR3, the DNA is TGTGCCTGGAGTGGACAGGGACCCTTAGCCTACGAGCAGTACTTC.

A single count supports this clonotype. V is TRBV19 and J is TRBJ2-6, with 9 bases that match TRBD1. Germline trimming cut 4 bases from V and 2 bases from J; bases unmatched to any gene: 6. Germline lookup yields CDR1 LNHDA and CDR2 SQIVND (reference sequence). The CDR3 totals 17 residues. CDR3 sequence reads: CASSTQGASTGANVLTF. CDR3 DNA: TGTGCCAGTAGTACACAGGGGGCAAGTACTGGGGCCAACGTCCTGACTTTC.

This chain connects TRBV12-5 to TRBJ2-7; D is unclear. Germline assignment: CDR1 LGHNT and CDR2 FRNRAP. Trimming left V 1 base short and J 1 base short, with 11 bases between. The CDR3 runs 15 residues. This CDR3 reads CASGLGPATSYEQYF. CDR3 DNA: TGTGCTAGTGGTTTGGGCCCGGCGACTTCCTACGAGCAGTACTTC.